The present entry profiles one T cell receptor beta chain with its context. The record originates from a study of blood T cell repertoires in COVID-19. Trimming took off 1 base at V and 5 bases at J, with 24 bases between the two ends. The CDR3 runs to 19 residues. Germline values: CDR1 SGHRS, CDR2 YFSETQ. Profiling relied on immunoSEQ multiplex PCR, and the TCRdb table lists in-frame clones only, not all of them. The sample lists about 36,000 clones; about 85% were seen once. Sequencing was done on a sample of peripheral blood. The sequence came from a man in his 70s with acute or convalescent COVID-19. This chain uses TRBV5-1 with TRBJ1-4; tentatively, D is TRBD1 (5 bases). CDR3 protein: CASSLPRGQGVTWNEKLFF. The CDR3 DNA reads TGCGCCAGCAGCTTGCCCCGAGGTCAGGGTGTCACATGGAATGAAAAACTGTTTTTT.